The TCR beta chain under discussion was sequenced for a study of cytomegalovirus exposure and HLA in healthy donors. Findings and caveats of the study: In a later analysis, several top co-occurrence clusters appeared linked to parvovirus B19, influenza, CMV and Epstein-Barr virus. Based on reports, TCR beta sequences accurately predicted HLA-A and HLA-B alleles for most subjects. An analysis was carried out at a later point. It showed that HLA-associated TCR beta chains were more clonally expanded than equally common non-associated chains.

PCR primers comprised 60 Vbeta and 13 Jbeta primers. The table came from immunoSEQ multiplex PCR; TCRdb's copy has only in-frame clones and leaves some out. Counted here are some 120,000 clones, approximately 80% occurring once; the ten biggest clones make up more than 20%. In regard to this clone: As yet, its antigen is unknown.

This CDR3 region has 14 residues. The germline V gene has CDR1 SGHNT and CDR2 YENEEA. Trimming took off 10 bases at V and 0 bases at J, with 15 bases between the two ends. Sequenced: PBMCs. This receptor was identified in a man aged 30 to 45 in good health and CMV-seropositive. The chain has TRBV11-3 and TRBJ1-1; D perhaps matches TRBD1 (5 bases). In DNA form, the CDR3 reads TGTGCCAACAAGGGGCGGCATTTGAACACTGAAGCTTTCTTT. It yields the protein CANKGRHLNTEAFF.